The clone carrying this T cell receptor beta chain was picked up a small number of times. Only in-frame clones appear in the TCRdb table, and some are missing; sequencing was by immunoSEQ multiplex PCR. This sample yields roughly 170,000 clones, of which 84% are seen a single time; 10% to 15% belongs to the top ten. Germline V lookup: CDR1 SQVTM, CDR2 ANQGSEA. Trimming removed 6 bases from V and 12 bases from J; junction bases left unmatched: 8. The CDR3 is 12 residues long. This entry is derived from a study of blood T cell repertoires in COVID-19. Study as a whole: The origin of the acute and convalescent COVID-19 samples was the United States, Italy and Spain.

This TCR came from a man between 45 and 60 years old who had recovered from COVID-19. This sequence joins TRBV29-1 and TRBJ2-1; 10 nucleotides agree with TRBD2. The source material was PBMCs or T cells enriched from blood (not recorded which). CDR3 DNA: TGCAGCGTCGACAGCGGGGGGGGAGTGCAGTTCTTC. Its translation: CSVDSGGGVQFF.